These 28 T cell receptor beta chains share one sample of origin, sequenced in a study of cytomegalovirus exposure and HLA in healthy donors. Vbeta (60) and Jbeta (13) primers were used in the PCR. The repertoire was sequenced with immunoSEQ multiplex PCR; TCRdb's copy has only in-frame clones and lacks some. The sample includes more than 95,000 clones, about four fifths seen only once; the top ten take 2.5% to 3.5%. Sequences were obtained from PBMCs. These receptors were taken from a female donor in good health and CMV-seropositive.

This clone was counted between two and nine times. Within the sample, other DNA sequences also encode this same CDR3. CDR3 bases: TGCAGCGTCCGGACAGGGCCCGGCAATCAGCCCCAGCATTTT. Translated, it gives CSVRTGPGNQPQHF. The chain joins TRBV29-1 to TRBJ1-5, with TRBD1 identical over 8 bases. This CDR3 has 14 residues. V was clipped by 6 bases and J by 2 bases; unmatched bases: 6. Germline CDR1 is SQVTM and CDR2 is ANQGSEA.

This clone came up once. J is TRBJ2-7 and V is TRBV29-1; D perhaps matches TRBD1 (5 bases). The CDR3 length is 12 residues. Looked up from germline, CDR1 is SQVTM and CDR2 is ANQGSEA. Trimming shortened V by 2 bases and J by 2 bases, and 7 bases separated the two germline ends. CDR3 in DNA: TGCAGCGTTGAAATAGGGGCCTACGAGCAGTACTTC. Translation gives CSVEIGAYEQYF.

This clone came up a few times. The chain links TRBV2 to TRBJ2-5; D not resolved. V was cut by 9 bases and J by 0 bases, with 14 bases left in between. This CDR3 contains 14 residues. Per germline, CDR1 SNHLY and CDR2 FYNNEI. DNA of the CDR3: TGTGCCAGGTCGGTGGGCACTCACCAAGAGACCCAGTACTTC. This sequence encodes CARSVGTHQETQYF. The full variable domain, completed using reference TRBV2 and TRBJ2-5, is EPEVTQTPSHQVTQMGQEVILRCVPISNHLYFYWYRQILGQKVEFLVSFYNNEISEKSEIFDDQFSVERPDGSNFTLKIRSTKLEDSAMYFCARSVGTHQETQYFGPGTRLLVL.

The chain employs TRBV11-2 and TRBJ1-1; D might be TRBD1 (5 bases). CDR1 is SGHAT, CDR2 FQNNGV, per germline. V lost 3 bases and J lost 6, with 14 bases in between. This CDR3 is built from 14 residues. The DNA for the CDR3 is TGTGCCAGCAGCTTGTCAGGGATCTGGGCTGAAGCTTTCTTT. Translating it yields CASSLSGIWAEAFF.

In DNA, the CDR3 is TGCGCCAGCAGCTTCCAGGGTGACTCTGGAAACACCATATATTTT. It encodes CASSFQGDSGNTIYF. The chain uses TRBV5-1 and TRBJ1-3; maybe TRBD1 (5 bases). The germline V gene encodes CDR1 SGHRS and CDR2 YFSETQ. Deletions cut 2 bases from V and 0 bases from J, with 9 bases between. The CDR3 totals 15 residues.

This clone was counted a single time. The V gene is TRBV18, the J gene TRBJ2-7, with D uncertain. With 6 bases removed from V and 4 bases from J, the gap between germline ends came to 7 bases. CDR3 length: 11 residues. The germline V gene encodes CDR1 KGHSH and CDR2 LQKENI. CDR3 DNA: TGTGCCAGCTCCCCGAGGTACGAGCAGTACTTC. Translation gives CASSPRYEQYF.

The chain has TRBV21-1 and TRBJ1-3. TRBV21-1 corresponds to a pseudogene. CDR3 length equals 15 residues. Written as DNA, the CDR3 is TGTGCCAGCAGCATTGTGGAGAGCTCTGGAAACACCATATATTTT. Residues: CASSIVESSGNTIYF.

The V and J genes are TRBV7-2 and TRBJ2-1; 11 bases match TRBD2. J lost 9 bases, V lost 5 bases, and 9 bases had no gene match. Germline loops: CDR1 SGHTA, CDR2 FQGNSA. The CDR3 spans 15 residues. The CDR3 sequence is CASSLTGTSGGEQFF. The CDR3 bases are TGTGCCAGCAGCCTAACCGGGACTAGCGGCGGTGAGCAGTTCTTC.

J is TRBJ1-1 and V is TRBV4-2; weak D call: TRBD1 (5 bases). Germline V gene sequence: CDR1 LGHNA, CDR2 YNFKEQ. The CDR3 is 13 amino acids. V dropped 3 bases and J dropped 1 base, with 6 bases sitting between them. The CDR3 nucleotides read TGTGCCAGCAGCCAGACAGCGAACACTGAAGCTTTCTTT. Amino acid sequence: CASSQTANTEAFF.

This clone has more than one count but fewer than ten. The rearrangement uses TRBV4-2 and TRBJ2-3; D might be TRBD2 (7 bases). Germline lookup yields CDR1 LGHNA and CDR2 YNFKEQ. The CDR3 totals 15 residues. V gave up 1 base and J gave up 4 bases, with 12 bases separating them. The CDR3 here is CASSQAGAGADTQYF. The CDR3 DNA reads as TGTGCCAGCAGCCAAGCGGGGGCGGGAGCAGATACGCAGTATTTT.

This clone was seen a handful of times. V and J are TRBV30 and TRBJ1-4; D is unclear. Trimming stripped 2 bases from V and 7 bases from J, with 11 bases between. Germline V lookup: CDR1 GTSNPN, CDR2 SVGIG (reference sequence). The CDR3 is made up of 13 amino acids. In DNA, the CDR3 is TGTGCCTGGAGTATCGGGAGTCGTGAAAAACTGTTTTTT. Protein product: CAWSIGSREKLFF.

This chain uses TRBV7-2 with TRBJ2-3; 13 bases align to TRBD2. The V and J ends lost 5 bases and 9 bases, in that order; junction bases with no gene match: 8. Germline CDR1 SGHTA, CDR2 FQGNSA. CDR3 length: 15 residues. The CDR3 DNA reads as TGTGCCAGCAGCCCGACTAGCGGGGGGCCCAGGACGCAGTATTTT. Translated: CASSPTSGGPRTQYF. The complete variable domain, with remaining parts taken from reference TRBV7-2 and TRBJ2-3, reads GAGVSQSPSNKVTEKGKDVELRCDPISGHTALYWYRQSLGQGLEFLIYFQGNSAPDKSGLPSDRFSAERTGGSVSTLTIQRTQQEDSAVYLCASSPTSGGPRTQYFGPGTRLTVL.

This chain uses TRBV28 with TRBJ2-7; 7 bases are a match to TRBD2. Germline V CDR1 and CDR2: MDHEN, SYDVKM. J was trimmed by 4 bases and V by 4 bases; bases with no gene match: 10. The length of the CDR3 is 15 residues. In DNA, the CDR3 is TGTGCCAGCAGTTCCGTGACTAGCAGTTCGTACGAGCAGTACTTC. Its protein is CASSSVTSSSYEQYF.

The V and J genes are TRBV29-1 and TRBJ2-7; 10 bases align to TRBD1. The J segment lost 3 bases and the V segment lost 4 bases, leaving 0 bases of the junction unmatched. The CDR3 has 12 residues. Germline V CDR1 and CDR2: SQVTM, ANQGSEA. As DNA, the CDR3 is TGCAGCGTTGGGACAGGGGGCTACGAGCAGTACTTC. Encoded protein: CSVGTGGYEQYF.

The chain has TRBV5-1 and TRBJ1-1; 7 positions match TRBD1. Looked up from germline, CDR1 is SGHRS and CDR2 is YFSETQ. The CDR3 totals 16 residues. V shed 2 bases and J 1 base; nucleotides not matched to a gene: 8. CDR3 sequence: CASSFRQGGENTEAFF. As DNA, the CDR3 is TGCGCCAGCAGCTTCCGTCAAGGGGGCGAGAACACTGAAGCTTTCTTT.

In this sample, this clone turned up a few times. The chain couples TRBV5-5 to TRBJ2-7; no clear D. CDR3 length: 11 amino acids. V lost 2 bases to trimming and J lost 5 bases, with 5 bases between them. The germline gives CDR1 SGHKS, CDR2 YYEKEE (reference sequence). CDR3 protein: CASSLNNEQYF. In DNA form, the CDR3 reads TGTGCCAGCAGCTTAAACAACGAGCAGTACTTC.

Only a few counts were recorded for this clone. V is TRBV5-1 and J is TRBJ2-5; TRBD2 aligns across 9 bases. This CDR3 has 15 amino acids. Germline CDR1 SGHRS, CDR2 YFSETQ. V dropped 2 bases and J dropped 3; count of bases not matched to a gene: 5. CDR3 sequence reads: CASSFLGGGEETQYF. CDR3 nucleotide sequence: TGCGCCAGCAGCTTCCTTGGCGGGGGGGAAGAGACCCAGTACTTC.

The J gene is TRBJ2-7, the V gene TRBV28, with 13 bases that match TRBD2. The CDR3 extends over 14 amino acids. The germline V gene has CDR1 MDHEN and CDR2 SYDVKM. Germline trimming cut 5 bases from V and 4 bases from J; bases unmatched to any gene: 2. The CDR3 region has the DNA TGTGCCAGCAGTCCGGGACTAGCGGGATACGAGCAGTACTTC. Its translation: CASSPGLAGYEQYF.

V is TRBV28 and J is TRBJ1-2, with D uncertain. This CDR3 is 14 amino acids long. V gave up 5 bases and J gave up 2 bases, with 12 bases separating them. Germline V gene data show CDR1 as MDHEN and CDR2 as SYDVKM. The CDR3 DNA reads TGTGCCAGCAGTACGGGGTCAGAAAACTATGGCTACACCTTC. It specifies CASSTGSENYGYTF.

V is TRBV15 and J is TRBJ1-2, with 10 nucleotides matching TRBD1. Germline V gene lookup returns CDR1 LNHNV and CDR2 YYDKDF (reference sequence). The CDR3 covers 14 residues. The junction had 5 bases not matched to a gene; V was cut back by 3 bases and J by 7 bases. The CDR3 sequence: CATSRPGTGVGYTF. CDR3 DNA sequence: TGTGCCACCAGCAGGCCCGGGACAGGGGTTGGCTACACCTTC.

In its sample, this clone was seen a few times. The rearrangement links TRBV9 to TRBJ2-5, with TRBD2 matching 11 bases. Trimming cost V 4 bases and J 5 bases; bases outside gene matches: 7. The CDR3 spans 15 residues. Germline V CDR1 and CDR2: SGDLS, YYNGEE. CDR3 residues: CASSPRLAGSETQYF. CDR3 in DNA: TGTGCCAGCAGCCCGCGACTAGCGGGGTCGGAGACCCAGTACTTC.

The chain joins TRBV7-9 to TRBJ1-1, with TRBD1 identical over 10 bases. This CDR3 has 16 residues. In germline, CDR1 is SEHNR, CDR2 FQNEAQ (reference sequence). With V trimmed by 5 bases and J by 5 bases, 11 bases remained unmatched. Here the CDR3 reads CASSRPGDRGWTEAFF. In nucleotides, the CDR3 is TGTGCCAGCAGCCGGCCCGGGGACAGGGGTTGGACTGAAGCTTTCTTT.

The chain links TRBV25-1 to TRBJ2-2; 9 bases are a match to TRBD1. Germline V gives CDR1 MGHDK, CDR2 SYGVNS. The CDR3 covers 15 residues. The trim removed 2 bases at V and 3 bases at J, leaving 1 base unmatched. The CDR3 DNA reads TGTGCCAGCAGTGAAGGGGACAGGGACACCGGGGAGCTGTTTTTT. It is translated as CASSEGDRDTGELFF. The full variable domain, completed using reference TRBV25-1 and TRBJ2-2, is EADIYQTPRYLVIGTGKKITLECSQTMGHDKMYWYQQDPGMELHLIHYSYGVNSTEKGDLSSESTVSRIRTEHFPLTLESARPSHTSQYLCASSEGDRDTGELFFGEGSRLTVL.

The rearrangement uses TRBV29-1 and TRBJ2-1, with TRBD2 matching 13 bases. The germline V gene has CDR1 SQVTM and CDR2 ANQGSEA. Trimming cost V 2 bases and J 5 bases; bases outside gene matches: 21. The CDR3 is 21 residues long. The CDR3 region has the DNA TGCAGCGTTGAAACTAGCGGGAGGGCTCCCCAACTAGCCGCAAAAAACAATGAGCAGTTCTTC. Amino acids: CSVETSGRAPQLAAKNNEQFF.

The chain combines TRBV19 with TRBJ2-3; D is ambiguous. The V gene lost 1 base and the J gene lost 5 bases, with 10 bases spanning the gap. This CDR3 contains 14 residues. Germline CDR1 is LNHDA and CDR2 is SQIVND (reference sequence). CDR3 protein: CASSIATVGDTQYF. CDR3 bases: TGTGCCAGTAGTATAGCTACAGTTGGAGATACGCAGTATTTT.

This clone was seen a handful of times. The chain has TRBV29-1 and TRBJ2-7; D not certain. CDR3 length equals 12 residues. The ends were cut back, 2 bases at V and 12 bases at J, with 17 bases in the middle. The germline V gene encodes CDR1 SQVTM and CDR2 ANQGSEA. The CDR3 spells CSVERSGGVAYF. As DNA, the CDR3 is TGCAGCGTTGAAAGGTCCGGCGGAGTCGCGTACTTC.

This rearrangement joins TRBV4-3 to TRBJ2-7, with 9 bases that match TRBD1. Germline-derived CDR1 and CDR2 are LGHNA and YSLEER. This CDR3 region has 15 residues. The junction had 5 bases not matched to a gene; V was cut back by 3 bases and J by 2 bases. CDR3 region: CASSQRQGGPYEQYF. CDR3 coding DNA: TGCGCCAGCAGCCAGAGACAGGGGGGTCCCTACGAGCAGTACTTC.

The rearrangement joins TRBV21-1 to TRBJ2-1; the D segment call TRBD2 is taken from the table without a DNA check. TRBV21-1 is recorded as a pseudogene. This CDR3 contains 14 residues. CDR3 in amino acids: CASSKIQRYNEQFF. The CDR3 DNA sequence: TGTGCCAGCAGCAAGATTCAGAGGTACAATGAGCAGTTCTTC.